These T cell receptor beta chains were read from a single sample in a study of PD-L1 blockade in urothelial cancer. Profiling relied on immunoSEQ multiplex PCR, and the TCRdb table lists in-frame clones only, not all of them. Of 45,000 to 60,000 clones listed, approximately 78% are singletons. The source material was PBMCs, sampled around atezolizumab (anti-PD-L1) treatment. The receptors were gathered from a man aged 45-60 years with urothelial cancer. The CDR3 runs from the conserved cysteine through the conserved F or W. The D gene is left open where the match is weak. Clone size is not always given. Where it is, it says once, few, many or a class for expanded clones.

d_call	v_call	clone_size	j_call	cdr3_aa	cdr3_nt
NA	TRBV7-9	NA	TRBJ2-3	CASSFEVATPDF	TGTGCCAGCAGCTTCGAGGTGGCCACCCCGGATTTT
NA	TRBV29-1	NA	TRBJ2-1	CSVVVAKAGVWNEQFF	TGCAGCGTTGTTGTTGCCAAGGCAGGGGTTTGGAATGAGCAGTTCTTC
TRBD1	TRBV6-5	NA	TRBJ2-5	CASRSLGGAETQYF	TGTGCCAGCAGATCTTTAGGGGGCGCCGAGACCCAGTACTTC
NA	TRBV6-1	NA	TRBJ1-1	CASIRTVSNTEAFF	TGTGCCAGCATCAGGACAGTTTCGAACACTGAAGCTTTCTTT
NA	TRBV27	NA	TRBJ2-3	CASSWQQSTDTQYF	TGTGCCAGCAGTTGGCAACAGAGCACAGATACGCAGTATTTT
NA	TRBV6-4	NA	TRBJ2-1	CASSDSGGVYNEQFF	TGTGCCAGCAGTGACTCAGGGGGAGTCTACAATGAGCAGTTCTTC
NA	TRBV28	NA	TRBJ1-3	CASSPSGGEAGNTIYF	TGTGCCAGCAGTCCTTCCGGGGGAGAAGCTGGAAACACCATATATTTT
TRBD2	TRBV19	NA	TRBJ2-2	CATRRDYANTGELFF	TGTGCCACCCGCCGGGACTACGCTAACACCGGGGAGCTGTTTTTT
TRBD2	TRBV11-2	NA	TRBJ2-2	CASSFFGRGRTGELFF	TGTGCCAGCAGCTTCTTCGGGAGGGGGAGGACCGGGGAGCTGTTTTTT
NA	TRBV5-6	NA	TRBJ1-3	CASSTGGTPWDTIYF	TGTGCCAGCAGCACGGGCGGGACCCCTTGGGACACCATATATTTT
NA	TRBV18	few	TRBJ1-2	CASSPPSVNYGYTF	TGTGCCAGCTCACCACCGTCCGTTAACTATGGCTACACCTTC